These T cell receptor beta chains were read from a single sample in a study of T cells in Graves' hyperthyroidism and ophthalmopathy. TCRdb analysed the multiplex PCR reads with MiXCR anew, one entry per CDR3 protein. The sample has roughly 640,000 distinct CDR3 sequences; around 15% are singletons. The specimen sequenced was blood. These receptors all stem from a woman in her 40s with Graves' ophthalmopathy. Each CDR3 is given with its conserved first and last residue. The D gene is left open where the match is weak. The size field is filled for only some rows; it gives once, few, many or a size class.

D | J | V | size | CDR3 | DNA
TRBD2 | TRBJ2-5 | TRBV28 | NA | CASTPSLAGEIQYF | TGTGCCAGCACCCCGTCTCTAGCGGGAGAAATCCAGTACTTC
TRBD1 | TRBJ2-1 | TRBV20-1 | NA | CSARGQGRGSYNEQFF | TGCAGTGCTAGGGGACAGGGCCGGGGCTCCTACAATGAGCAGTTCTTC
TRBD1 | TRBJ1-2 | TRBV6-1 | NA | CASSYFTGGSYGYTF | TGTGCCAGCAGTTATTTTACAGGGGGGTCCTATGGCTACACCTTC
TRBD2 | TRBJ2-1 | TRBV20-1 | many | CSAGIAGNYNEQFF | TGCAGTGCTGGAATAGCGGGAAACTACAATGAGCAGTTCTTC
NA | TRBJ2-7 | TRBV12-3/TRBV12-4 | many | CASSLARTSDRAQYF | TGTGCCAGCAGTTTAGCTAGGACCTCAGATCGGGCGCAGTACTTC
NA | TRBJ2-5 | TRBV6-1 | many | CASRTSGETQYF | TGTGCCAGCAGGACTAGTGGGGAGACCCAGTACTTC
TRBD1 | TRBJ1-1 | TRBV7-3 | many | CASSSTGGLLSEAFF | TGTGCCAGCAGCTCAACAGGGGGGCTCTTGTCTGAAGCTTTCTTT
TRBD2 | TRBJ2-1 | TRBV19 | NA | CASSINLAGSSYNEQFF | TGTGCCAGTAGTATTAATCTAGCGGGGTCCTCCTACAATGAGCAGTTCTTC
NA | TRBJ1-5 | TRBV6-1 | many | CASSDRENQPQHF | TGTGCCAGCAGTGACAGGGAGAATCAGCCCCAGCATTTT
NA | TRBJ1-5 | TRBV3-1 | many | CASSQDWGSQPQHF | TGTGCCAGCAGCCAAGATTGGGGGTCTCAGCCCCAGCATTTT
NA | TRBJ2-7 | TRBV7-9 | many | CASSLGQGQHEQYF | TGTGCCAGCAGCTTAGGGCAGGGGCAACACGAGCAGTACTTC
TRBD2 | TRBJ2-1 | TRBV19 | NA | CASSMGLAYDEQFF | TGTGCCAGTAGTATGGGACTAGCCTACGATGAGCAGTTCTTC
TRBD1 | TRBJ1-1 | TRBV7-9 | few | CASSSQQGTGTEAFF | TGTGCCAGCAGCTCCCAACAGGGGACGGGCACTGAAGCTTTCTTT
NA | TRBJ2-7 | TRBV9 | NA | CASSVGANGLDEQYF | TGTGCCAGCAGCGTAGGTGCCAACGGTCTGGACGAGCAGTACTTC
NA | TRBJ1-1 | TRBV20-1 | many | CSARDGWGVTEAFF | TGCAGTGCTAGAGATGGTTGGGGGGTCACTGAAGCTTTCTTT
TRBD1 | TRBJ2-1 | TRBV7-9 | few | CASSAGQVNNEQFF | TGTGCCAGCAGCGCGGGACAGGTCAACAATGAGCAGTTCTTC
TRBD1 | TRBJ2-5 | TRBV20-1 | many | CSANPDRGGEETQYF | TGCAGTGCTAACCCGGACAGGGGGGGGGAAGAGACCCAGTACTTC
NA | TRBJ2-1 | TRBV3-1 | many | CASSQDLYSGGSSYNEQFF | TGTGCCAGCAGCCAAGATCTTTATTCAGGCGGCAGCTCCTACAATGAGCAGTTCTTC
TRBD1 | TRBJ1-4 | TRBV28 | NA | CASRNRGGEKLFF | TGTGCCAGCAGAAACAGGGGAGGCGAAAAACTGTTTTTT
TRBD2 | TRBJ2-5 | TRBV30 | few | CAWSVPTSVPETQYF | TGTGCCTGGAGTGTACCGACTAGCGTCCCAGAGACCCAGTACTTC
NA | TRBJ1-4 | TRBV15 | NA | CATSRSGMRVEKLFF | TGTGCCACCAGCCGGTCGGGGATGAGGGTGGAAAAACTGTTTTTT
NA | TRBJ1-1 | TRBV6-1 | many | CASRPITSTEAFF | TGTGCCAGCAGACCTATCACGAGCACTGAAGCTTTCTTT
TRBD2 | TRBJ2-2 | TRBV11-2 | NA | CASSSQGPSGGGSGTGELFF | TGTGCCAGCAGCTCCCAGGGGCCCAGCGGGGGGGGGTCGGGCACCGGGGAGCTGTTTTTT
NA | TRBJ2-4 | TRBV28 | NA | CASSYPLTTGRTNIQYF | TGTGCCAGCAGCTACCCACTCACAACCGGTAGGACAAACATTCAGTACTTC
NA | TRBJ1-1 | TRBV19 | few | CASSTAVNTEAFF | TGTGCCAGTAGTACTGCGGTGAACACTGAAGCTTTCTTT
NA | TRBJ1-5 | TRBV6-5 | many | CASSFTGYSNQPQHF | TGTGCCAGCAGTTTTACAGGGTATAGCAATCAGCCCCAGCATTTT
TRBD2 | TRBJ2-3 | TRBV6-5 | few | CASSYGGGDSTDTQYF | TGTGCCAGCAGTTACGGCGGGGGAGATTCCACAGATACGCAGTATTTT
NA | TRBJ2-7 | TRBV5-1 | many | CASTSSLASRTYEQYF | TGCGCCAGCACCTCCTCGCTAGCTAGCAGAACCTACGAGCAGTACTTC
TRBD1 | TRBJ2-3 | TRBV7-9 | many | CASSLERGRTDTQYF | TGTGCCAGCAGCTTAGAGAGGGGGCGGACAGATACGCAGTATTTT
NA | TRBJ2-7 | TRBV7-3 | NA | CASSRIIEEQYF | TGTGCCAGCAGTCGGATAATTGAGGAGCAGTACTTC
NA | TRBJ1-6 | TRBV4-1 | NA | CASSQRLGAGNSPLHF | TGCGCCAGCAGCCAAAGACTCGGCGCGGGCAATTCACCCCTCCACTTT
NA | TRBJ2-1 | TRBV10-3 | many | CAISESVGANNEQFF | TGTGCCATCAGTGAGTCGGTGGGGGCCAACAATGAGCAGTTCTTC
NA | TRBJ1-6 | TRBV20-1 | many | CSAGIVGLNSPLHF | TGCAGTGCTGGGATAGTCGGATTGAATTCACCCCTCCACTTT
TRBD2 | TRBJ2-7 | TRBV2 | many | CASTQRRLAGVYEQYF | TGTGCCAGCACTCAGCGGCGGCTAGCGGGAGTCTACGAGCAGTACTTC
TRBD1 | TRBJ1-2 | TRBV28 | many | CASSTQDRGYYYGYTF | TGTGCCAGCAGTACTCAGGACAGGGGGTACTACTATGGCTACACCTTC
TRBD2 | TRBJ2-7 | TRBV20-1 | NA | CSARQAGAHEQYF | TGCAGTGCTAGACAAGCGGGAGCCCACGAGCAGTACTTC
TRBD1 | TRBJ2-2 | TRBV7-6 | few | CASSRRTRGLPGELFF | TGTGCCAGCAGCCGCCGGACCAGGGGGCTTCCCGGGGAGCTGTTTTTT
TRBD2 | TRBJ2-7 | TRBV5-1 | NA | CASSLGSGDSYEQYF | TGCGCCAGCAGCTTGGGTAGCGGGGACTCCTACGAGCAGTACTTC
NA | TRBJ2-3 | TRBV2 | many | CANRDISSSTDTQYF | TGTGCCAACCGGGACATAAGTTCTAGCACGGATACGCAGTATTTT
TRBD2 | TRBJ2-3 | TRBV27 | few | CASSLQLAGGPDTQYF | TGTGCCAGCAGTTTACAGCTAGCGGGAGGGCCGGATACGCAGTATTTT
NA | TRBJ1-5 | TRBV15 | NA | CATSIQTGRRSNQPQHF | TGTGCCACCTCGATTCAGACAGGACGTAGAAGCAATCAGCCCCAGCATTTT
NA | TRBJ2-2 | TRBV29-1 | many | CSAPEVWTGELFF | TGCAGCGCCCCCGAGGTTTGGACCGGGGAGCTGTTTTTT
NA | TRBJ1-5 | TRBV28 | NA | CASRPPLQPQHF | TGTGCCAGCAGACCGCCACTACAGCCCCAGCATTTT
NA | TRBJ2-7 | TRBV4-2 | NA | CASSSRYSGNTYEQYF | TGTGCCAGCAGCTCACGTTATAGCGGCAATACATACGAGCAGTACTTC
TRBD2 | TRBJ2-5 | TRBV5-1 | NA | CASSSRGGRQETQYF | TGCGCCAGCAGCTCGAGGGGAGGGAGACAAGAGACCCAGTACTTC
NA | TRBJ2-3 | TRBV10-3 | few | CAISDGPPLTDTQYF | TGTGCCATCAGTGACGGTCCTCCCCTCACAGATACGCAGTATTTT
TRBD1 | TRBJ2-7 | TRBV4-1 | NA | CASSRTGTGSYEQYF | TGCGCCAGCAGCCGGACCGGGACAGGGTCCTACGAGCAGTACTTC
TRBD1 | TRBJ2-5 | TRBV7-7 | many | CASSLDREQTQYF | TGTGCTAGCAGCTTAGACAGGGAACAGACCCAGTACTTC
TRBD1 | TRBJ1-1 | TRBV29-1 | many | CSAGTGNTEAFF | TGCAGCGCTGGGACAGGAAACACTGAAGCTTTCTTT
NA | TRBJ1-5 | TRBV6-1 | many | CASSEDPGDNQPQHF | TGTGCCAGCAGTGAGGACCCGGGGGATAATCAGCCCCAGCATTTT
TRBD1 | TRBJ1-2 | TRBV30 | many | CAWTRQGTYYGYTF | TGTGCCTGGACGCGACAGGGGACATACTATGGCTACACCTTC
NA | TRBJ2-7 | TRBV28 | NA | CASFSGSSYEQYF | TGTGCCAGCTTTAGCGGTAGCTCCTACGAGCAGTACTTC
TRBD1 | TRBJ1-1 | TRBV30 | many | CAWSRGDRAFF | TGTGCCTGGAGTAGGGGGGACAGAGCTTTCTTT
NA | TRBJ2-7 | TRBV3-1 | many | CASSHAAAYEQYF | TGTGCCAGCAGCCACGCAGCCGCCTACGAGCAGTACTTC
NA | TRBJ2-7 | TRBV9 | many | CASSVGVGMYEQYF | TGTGCCAGCAGCGTAGGCGTAGGGATGTACGAGCAGTACTTC
NA | TRBJ2-3 | TRBV18 | many | CASSRTVTSTDTQYF | TGTGCCAGCTCGCGGACAGTAACTAGCACAGATACGCAGTATTTT
TRBD2 | TRBJ2-7 | TRBV12-3/TRBV12-4 | few | CASSGGGGGYEQYF | TGTGCCAGCAGCGGGGGGGGGGGGGGGTACGAGCAGTACTTC
NA | TRBJ1-2 | TRBV28 | many | CASSLGRVYGYTF | TGTGCCAGCAGTTTAGGCAGGGTTTATGGCTACACCTTC